These T cell receptor beta chains were read from a single sample in a study of CD8+CD57+ T cells in acquired aplastic anemia. TCRdb itself ran the reads through MiXCR, one entry per CDR3 protein. This table has 200,000 to 300,000 distinct CDR3 sequences, 70% to 85% appearing once. Sequences were obtained from sorted CD4+, CD8+, or CD8+CD57+ T cells (not recorded which) from PBMCs. These receptors all come from a human donor with aplastic anemia. CDR3s include the opening cysteine and the closing phenylalanine or tryptophan. D genes are given only for firm matches. Clone sizes are given selectively: once, few, many, or a class where the clone is expanded.

D gene	clone size	V gene	CDR3 length	J gene	CDR3 DNA	CDR3 protein
.	.	TRBV7-9	16	TRBJ2-5	TGTGCCAGCAGCTTTCAAAGAAGCGGAGGGACCGATGACCAGTACTTC	CASSFQRSGGTDDQYF
.	.	TRBV9	13	TRBJ2-3	.	CASREGGDTQYFF
.	once	TRBV11-3	15	TRBJ2-7	TGTGCCAGCAGCTTAGATGCTACGCCGATAAACGAGCAGTACTTC	CASSLDATPINEQYF
TRBD2	.	TRBV7-3	14	TRBJ2-3	TGTGCCAGCACAATAGCGGGCAACGCCGATACACAGTGTTTT	CASTIAGNADTQCF
.	.	TRBV7-3	16	TRBJ1-2	TGTGCCAGCACCAGACAGGACAACGCCGTTGACTACTGCTACACCTTC	CASTRQDNAVDYCYTF
.	.	TRBV2	13	TRBJ2-7	TGTGCCAGCAGCCCGACTGATTCCCACGAGCAGTACTTC	CASSPTDSHEQYF
.	.	TRBV7-8	15	TRBJ1-5	TGTGCCAGCAGCTTAGCGGGAGGTCCCGATACGCCGTGTCATTTT	CASSLAGGPDTPCHF
.	.	TRBV5-5	13	TRBJ2-5	TGTGCCAGCAGCTTCGTGACAGAAGAGACCCAGTACTTC	CASSFVTEETQYF
.	.	TRBV7-2	14	TRBJ2-2	TGTGCCAGCAGCTTTTACAGGGACACCGGGGAGCTGTTTTTT	CASSFYRDTGELFF
TRBD1	.	TRBV2	18	TRBJ2-3	TGTGCCAGCAGTGAACCCTTAACCGGGACAGGCAACACAGATACGCAGTATTTT	CASSEPLTGTGNTDTQYF
TRBD1	.	TRBV7-2	15	TRBJ2-6	TGTGCCAGCAGCTTTTATCCAGACGGGACAGCCCTTCCCACTTTC	CASSFYPDGTALPTF
.	.	TRBV15	15	TRBJ1-5	TGCGCCACCAGCCGTTCAGGGAGCGACAATCAGCCCCAGCATTTT	CATSRSGSDNQPQHF
.	.	TRBV7-8	15	TRBJ2-5	TGTGCCAGCAGCTTAGCGGGAGGTCCCGAAGAGCAGTATTACTTC	CASSLAGGPEEQYYF
.	.	TRBV2	12	TRBJ2-3	TGTGCCAGCGGCGTAGGGTCAGATACGAAGGATTTT	CASGVGSDTKDF
.	.	TRBV7-2	14	TRBJ2-3	TGTGCCAGCAGCCCTGGGGCGGTACTAGATACGCAGTATTTT	CASSPGAVLDTQYF
.	.	TRBV7-9	13	TRBJ2-3	TGTGCCAGCAGCGATCAAGGCACAGATACGCAGTATTTT	CASSDQGTDTQYF
.	.	TRBV9	13	TRBJ1-1	TGTGCCAGCAGCGCTAGGACGAGGGGTGAGGCTCTGTTT	CASSARTRGEALF
.	.	TRBV12-3/TRBV12-4	13	TRBJ2-7	TGTGCCAGCAGCACCACCGACCGCCCAGGGCAGTACTTC	CASSTTDRPGQYF
TRBD2	.	TRBV7-2	16	TRBJ2-3	TGTGCCAGCAGCTTAGCGCTAGCGGGGGCCACAGATACGCAGTATTTT	CASSLALAGATDTQYF
TRBD1	.	TRBV20-1	13	TRBJ2-5	TGCAGTGCTAGAGTTAGGGGGCTTGAGACCCAGTACTTC	CSARVRGLETQYF
TRBD2	.	TRBV20-1	15	TRBJ2-5	TGCAGTGCTAGAGTGGCTAGCGGGGGGCAAGAGACCCAGTACTTC	CSARVASGGQETQYF
.	.	TRBV7-9	15	TRBJ1-1	TGTGCCAGCAGCTCTGATCTGACTGGGGGCAAGACCGAGTTCTTT	CASSSDLTGGKTEFF
.	.	TRBV7-2	16	TRBJ2-6	TGTGCCAGCAGCTTAGATCCAGACGGGACGGCCCTTTCCCTGACTTTC	CASSLDPDGTALSLTF
TRBD2	once	TRBV2	13	TRBJ2-1	TGTGCCAGCGGGGACGGGGGACTATATAAGCAGTTCTTC	CASGDGGLYKQFF
.	.	TRBV9	14	TRBJ1-1	TGTGCCAGCAGCTTAGAAGCAGAGAACACTGAAGCTTTCTTT	CASSLEAENTEAFF
.	.	TRBV12-5	14	TRBJ2-7	TGTGCCAGTGGCTACACAGGGGAGGACTACGAGCAGTACTTC	CASGYTGEDYEQYF
TRBD2	.	TRBV7-9	16	TRBJ2-5	TGTGCCAGCCGGGGGACTAGCGGCATCGATGGGGAGACCCAGTACTTC	CASRGTSGIDGETQYF
TRBD2	.	TRBV6-7	17	TRBJ2-1	TGTGCCAGCAGTTACGGGACTAGCGGGGGGTTTTTCAATGAGCAGTTCTTC	CASSYGTSGGFFNEQFF
.	.	TRBV29-1	12	TRBJ2-7	TGCAGCGTTGTTGGCAGGGGCTACGAGCAGTACTTC	CSVVGRGYEQYF
TRBD2	many	TRBV7-3	15	TRBJ2-3	TGTGCCAGCAGCTCCGCGGGAGGTTCCTACAATGAGCAGTATTTT	CASSSAGGSYNEQYF
.	once	TRBV7-2	15	TRBJ1-1	TGTGCCAGCAGCTTAGCGGTGACACGCGACACTGAAGATTCCTTT	CASSLAVTRDTEDSF
.	.	TRBV7-9	14	TRBJ2-3	TGTGCCAGCAGTTACAGGTCTCTGCAAACACCATATAATTTT	CASSYRSLQTPYNF
TRBD2	.	TRBV5-5	15	TRBJ2-3	TGTGCCAGCAGCGGGGGGGGTGAGAGCACAGATACGCAGTATTTT	CASSGGGESTDTQYF
.	once	TRBV9	15	TRBJ1-4	TGTGCCAGCAGCGTGAAAGCGGCAGCCCATGAAAAACTGTTTTTT	CASSVKAAAHEKLFF
.	.	TRBV24-1	14	TRBJ2-7	TGTGCCACCAGGGGCCGGGGCATTACCTACGAGCAGTACTTC	CATRGRGITYEQYF
.	few	TRBV5-6	14	TRBJ2-1	TGTGCCAGCAGCTTGGATATCGGGGCTGGTGAGCAGTTCTTC	CASSLDIGAGEQFF
.	.	TRBV19	15	TRBJ1-6	TGTGCCACTCAAAACCAAGGGGAGAGGAGATCACCCCTCCACTTT	CATQNQGERRSPLHF
.	few	TRBV11-1	16	TRBJ2-1	TGTGCCAGCAGCTGGGGAAGAAGGGGGGGGAGCGATGAGCAGTTCTTC	CASSWGRRGGSDEQFF
TRBD2	.	TRBV19	15	TRBJ2-5	TGTGCCAGTAGTATAGCTAGCGGGGCCCACAAGGAGCAGTACTTC	CASSIASGAHKEQYF
TRBD2	.	TRBV5-6	16	TRBJ2-1	TGTGCCAGCAGCCATACAGACGGCGGGGGGAGCGATGAGCAGTTCTTC	CASSHTDGGGSDEQFF
TRBD1	.	TRBV2	15	TRBJ1-1	TGTGCCAGCGGCTACGGTCGGACAGGGACGACTGAAGCTTTCTTT	CASGYGRTGTTEAFF
.	.	TRBV24-1	11	TRBJ1-1	TGTGCCACCGCAGGGGACACTGAAGCTTTCTTT	CATAGDTEAFF
.	.	TRBV7-9	15	TRBJ1-2	TGTGCCAGCAGCTTAGCAGCGGAGGCCGTTTATGGAGACACCTTC	CASSLAAEAVYGDTF